This T cell receptor (beta chain) comes out of a study of T cell responses to AZD1222 COVID-19 vaccine. Sequencing used immunoSEQ multiplex PCR; TCRdb keeps in-frame clones, though not all of them. The data show around 99,000 clones, approximately 89% seen once. CDR1 is SQVTM and CDR2 is ANQGSEA in the germline V gene. Trimming took 8 bases from V and 2 from J, leaving 9 bases between them. CDR3 length: 11 amino acids. The receptor was derived from an adult in good health. The gene calls are TRBV29-1 and TRBJ2-5, with D perhaps TRBD2 (6 bases). The sequences come from peripheral blood, collected on day 0 of AZD1222 vaccination. The CDR3 DNA sequence: TGCAGCATTCGGGGGCAAGAGACCCAGTACTTC. It encodes CSIRGQETQYF. Complete variable domain (other parts from reference TRBV29-1 and TRBJ2-5): SAVISQKPSRDICQRGTSLTIQCQVDSQVTMMFWYRQQPGQSLTLIATANQGSEATYESGFVIDKFPISRPNLTFSTLTVSNMSPEDSSIYLCSIRGQETQYFGPGTRLLVL.